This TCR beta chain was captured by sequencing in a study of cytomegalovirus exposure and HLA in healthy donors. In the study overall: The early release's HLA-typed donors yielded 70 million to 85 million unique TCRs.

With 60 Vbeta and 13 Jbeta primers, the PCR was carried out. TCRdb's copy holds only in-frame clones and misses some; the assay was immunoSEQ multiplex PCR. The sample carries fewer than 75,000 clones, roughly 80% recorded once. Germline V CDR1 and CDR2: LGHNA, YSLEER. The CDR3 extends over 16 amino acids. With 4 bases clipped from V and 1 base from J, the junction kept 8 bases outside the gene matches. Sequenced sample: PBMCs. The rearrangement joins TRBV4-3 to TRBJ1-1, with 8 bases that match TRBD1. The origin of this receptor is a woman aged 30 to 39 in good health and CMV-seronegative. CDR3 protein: CASSPSSGTGNTEAFF. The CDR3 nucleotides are TGCGCCAGCAGCCCTTCGTCCGGGACAGGGAACACTGAAGCTTTCTTT.